The T cell receptor beta chain described here comes from a study of T cell repertoires in cytomegalovirus infection. Study summary: CMV infection together with matching HLA type was indicated by public TCR beta signatures. Study-level points and caveats: Clonotypes of TCR beta that were HLA-C-restricted and CMV-specific dominated the ex vivo response. Carriage of CMV together with the relevant HLA was identifiable through cumulative public TCR beta family frequency.

This CDR3 is 15 amino acids long. V lost 7 bases to trimming and J lost 2 bases; unmatched junction nucleotides: 5. Germline values: CDR1 SNHLY, CDR2 FYNNEI. TCRdb reanalysed the reads using MiXCR and keeps one entry per CDR3 protein. The table records roughly 110,000 distinct CDR3 sequences, 9.5% to 13% of them present only once. This clonotype was seen a few times. Its antigen remains unknown. The clonotype was recovered from a human donor in good health (CMV status not recorded). Some clones in this sample may be carry-over from other donors' samples. Sequencing was carried out using PBMCs, sequenced either directly or after in vitro stimulation (not recorded which). This sequence joins TRBV2 and TRBJ1-5; 10 bases map to TRBD1. The CDR3 reads CASILGTGGNQPQHF. In nucleotides, the CDR3 is TGTGCCAGCATCCTAGGGACAGGGGGCAATCAGCCCCAGCATTTT.